The rows below give T cell receptor beta chains drawn from one sample of a study of radiotherapy plus CTLA-4 blockade in lung cancer. Sequencing was performed with immunoSEQ multiplex PCR; in TCRdb, only in-frame clones are kept and a portion is missing. Of tens of thousands of clones listed, roughly three quarters were seen once; the top ten hold around 2.4%. The sequencing here drew on peripheral blood, taken from a patient treated with radiotherapy plus ipilimumab. All receptors derive from a human donor with non-small cell lung cancer whose response to radiotherapy plus ipilimumab could not be evaluated. Both conserved end residues are part of each CDR3. A D gene is named only where the DNA matches it firmly. Rows give clone size only sometimes, using once, few, many, or a class for an expanded clone.

clone_size	v_call	d_call	j_call	cdr3_nt	cdr3_aa
once	TRBV9	TRBD1	TRBJ2-5	TGTGCCAGCAGCGTAGGTGGGACAGGGGAAGAGACCCAGTACTTC	CASSVGGTGEETQYF
.	TRBV9	TRBD1	TRBJ1-3	TGTGCCAGCAGCGTAGTTGGGACAGGGACTGGAAACACCATATATTTT	CASSVVGTGTGNTIYF
.	TRBV7-6	.	TRBJ1-1	TGTGCCAGCAGCTTAGCCCCTCGGGGTGGGGGCCTGAACACTGAAGCTTTCTTT	CASSLAPRGGGLNTEAFF
.	TRBV7-2	TRBD2	TRBJ2-7	TGTGCCAGCAGCCGAGCGGGAGGAGGGTACGAGCAGTACTTC	CASSRAGGGYEQYF
few	TRBV5-8	TRBD2	TRBJ2-7	TGTGCCAGCAGCTATCGGCTAGCGGGATCCTACGAGCAGTACTTC	CASSYRLAGSYEQYF
.	TRBV6-5	.	TRBJ2-7	TGTGCCAGCAGTCCCCCCGCGGTTTCAGGGGAGCAGTACTTC	CASSPPAVSGEQYF
.	TRBV10-3	.	TRBJ1-2	TGTGCCATCAGCGTAGGGGGTAACTATGGCTACACCTTC	CAISVGGNYGYTF
.	TRBV19	TRBD1	TRBJ2-7	TGTGCCAGTAGTATTGGGACAGCCTACGAGCAGTACTTC	CASSIGTAYEQYF
.	TRBV5-1	.	TRBJ1-3	TGCGCCAGCAGCGCTGGAGGGGAAAGGTCTGGAAACACCATATATTTT	CASSAGGERSGNTIYF
.	TRBV28	.	TRBJ1-2	TGTGCCAGCAGTTTAACCGGGACACTCGCGGGCTACACCTTC	CASSLTGTLAGYTF